These 3 T cell receptor beta chains share one sample of origin, sequenced in a study of human T cells and chemical hapten exposure. TCRdb reprocessed the RACE reads with MiXCR, giving one entry per CDR3 protein. The table lists more than 250,000 distinct CDR3 sequences, about 9% of them singletons. Time point given: pre-sensitization, week 0. As for treatment: therapeutic diphenylcyclopropenone sensitization with weekly scalp DPC. The sample in question was whole blood, obtained in connection with sensitization to the hapten diphenylcyclopropenone (DPC). The receptors stem from a middle-aged woman with alopecia areata. Some clones in this sample may be carry-over from other donors' samples.

This clonotype was recorded many times. CDR3 in DNA: TGCAGCGTCCGGGACAGGGGTACCGGGGAGCTGTTTTTT. Residues: CSVRDRGTGELFF. This chain links TRBV29-1 with TRBJ2-2; 10 bases line up with TRBD1. The trim removed 6 bases at V and 5 bases at J, leaving 3 bases unmatched. This CDR3 spans 13 amino acids. Germline-derived CDR1 and CDR2 are SQVTM and ANQGSEA.

The chain combines TRBV6-2 or TRBV6-3 with TRBJ2-7; TRBD2 matches 9 bases. V gave up 10 bases and J gave up 5 bases; unmatched junction bases: 9. Germline V lookup: CDR1 MNHEY, CDR2 SVGEGT. This CDR3 is built from 13 residues. Here the CDR3 DNA reads TGTGCCAATAGCGGGAGAGGCAATCACGAGCAGTACTTC. This translates into CANSGRGNHEQYF.

This clonotype was counted a few times. V is TRBV7-2 and J is TRBJ1-5, with D perhaps TRBD1 (6 bases). This CDR3 contains 15 residues. V lost 2 bases and J 4 bases, leaving 12 bases between the germline ends. The V gene's germline CDR1 is SGHTA and CDR2 FQGNSA. CDR3 DNA: TGTGCCAGCAGCTTAAGCAGGGGTCCAAATCAGCCCCAGCATTTT. This codes for CASSLSRGPNQPQHF.